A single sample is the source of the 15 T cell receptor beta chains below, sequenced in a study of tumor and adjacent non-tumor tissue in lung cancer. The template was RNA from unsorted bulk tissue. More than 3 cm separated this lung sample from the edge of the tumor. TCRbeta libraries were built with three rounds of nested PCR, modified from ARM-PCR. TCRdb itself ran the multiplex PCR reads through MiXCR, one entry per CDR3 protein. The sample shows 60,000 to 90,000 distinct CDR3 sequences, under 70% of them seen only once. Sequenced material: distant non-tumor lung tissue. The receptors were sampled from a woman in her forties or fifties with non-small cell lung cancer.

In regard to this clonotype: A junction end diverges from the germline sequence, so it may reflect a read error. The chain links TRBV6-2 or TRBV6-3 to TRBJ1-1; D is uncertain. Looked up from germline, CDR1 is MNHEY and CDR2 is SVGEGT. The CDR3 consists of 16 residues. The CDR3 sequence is CAGSYALTPRGIEAFF. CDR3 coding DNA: TGTGCCGGCAGTTACGCCCTGACTCCGAGAGGGATTGAAGCTTTCTTT.

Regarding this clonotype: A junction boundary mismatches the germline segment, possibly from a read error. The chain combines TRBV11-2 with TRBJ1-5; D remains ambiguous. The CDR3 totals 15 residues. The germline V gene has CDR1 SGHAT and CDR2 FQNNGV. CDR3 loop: CASSLDPVPNQPQHF. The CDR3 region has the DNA TGTGCCAGCAGCCTAGATCCAGTACCAAATCAGCCCCAGCATTTT.

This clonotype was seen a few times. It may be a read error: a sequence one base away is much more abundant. The CDR3 nucleotides read TGCAGCGTTGAAAACATAGGGGGAGGCGAGCAGTACTTC. Protein sequence: CSVENIGGGEQYF. The chain has TRBV29-1 and TRBJ2-7; tentatively, D is TRBD1 or TRBD2 (6 bases each). The length of the CDR3 is 13 residues. V lost 2 bases and J 6 bases, leaving 14 bases between the germline ends. Germline values: CDR1 SQVTM, CDR2 ANQGSEA.

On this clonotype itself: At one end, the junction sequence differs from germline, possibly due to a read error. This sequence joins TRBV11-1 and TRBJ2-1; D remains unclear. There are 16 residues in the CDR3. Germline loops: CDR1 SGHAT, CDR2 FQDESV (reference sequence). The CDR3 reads CASSSPMHTAYNEHFF. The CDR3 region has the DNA TGTGCCAGCAGTTCACCGATGCATACGGCTTACAATGAGCATTTCTTC. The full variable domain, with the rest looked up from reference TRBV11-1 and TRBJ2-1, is EAEVAQSPRYKITEKSQAVAFWCDPISGHATLYWYRQILGQGPELLVQFQDESVVDDSQLPKDRFSAERLKGVDSTLKIQPAELGDSAMYLCASSSPMHTAYNEHFFGPGTRLTVL.

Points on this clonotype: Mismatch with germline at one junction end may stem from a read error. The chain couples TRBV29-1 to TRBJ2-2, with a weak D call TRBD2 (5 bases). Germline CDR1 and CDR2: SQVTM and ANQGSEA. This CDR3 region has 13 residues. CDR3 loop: CRDTLNSLGELFF. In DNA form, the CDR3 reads TGCAGAGATACCCTCAACAGTCTCGGGGAACTGTTTTTT.

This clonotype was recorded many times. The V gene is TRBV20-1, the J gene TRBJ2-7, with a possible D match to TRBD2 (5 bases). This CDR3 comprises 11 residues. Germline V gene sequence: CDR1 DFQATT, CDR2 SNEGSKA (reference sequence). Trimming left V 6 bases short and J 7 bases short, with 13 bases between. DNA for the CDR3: TGCAGTGCACCCCGGCGGGTTGAGCAGTACTTC. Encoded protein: CSAPRRVEQYF.

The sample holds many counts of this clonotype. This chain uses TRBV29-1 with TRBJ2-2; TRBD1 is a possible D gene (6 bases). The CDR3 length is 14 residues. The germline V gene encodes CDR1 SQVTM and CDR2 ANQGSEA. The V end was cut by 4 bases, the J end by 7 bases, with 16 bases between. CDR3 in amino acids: CSVGIQGGVGELFF. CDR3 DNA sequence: TGCAGCGTTGGCATACAGGGTGGAGTCGGGGAGCTGTTTTTT.

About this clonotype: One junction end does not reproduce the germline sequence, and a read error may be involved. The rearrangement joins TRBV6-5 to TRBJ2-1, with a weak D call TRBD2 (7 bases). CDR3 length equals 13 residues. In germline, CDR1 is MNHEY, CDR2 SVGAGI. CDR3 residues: CASSCSGGNEQFF. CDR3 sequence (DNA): TGTGCCAGCAGTTGCTCGGGGGGCAATGAACAGTTCTTC.

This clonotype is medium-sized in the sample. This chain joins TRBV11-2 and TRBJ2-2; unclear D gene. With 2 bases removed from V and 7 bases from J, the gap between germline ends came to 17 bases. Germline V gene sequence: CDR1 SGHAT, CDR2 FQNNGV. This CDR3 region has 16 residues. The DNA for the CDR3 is TGTGCCAGCAGCTTATTGATATCTCTTATAGGCGGGGAGCTGTTTTTT. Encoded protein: CASSLLISLIGGELFF.

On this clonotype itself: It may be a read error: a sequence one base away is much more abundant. CDR3 sequence: CTSSGDRGQQYF. The CDR3 coding sequence is TGTACCAGCAGCGGGGACAGGGGGCAGCAGTACTTC. This chain joins TRBV5-4 and TRBJ2-7; TRBD1 matches at 12 bases. Germline loops: CDR1 SGHNT, CDR2 YYREEE (reference sequence). This CDR3 contains 12 residues.

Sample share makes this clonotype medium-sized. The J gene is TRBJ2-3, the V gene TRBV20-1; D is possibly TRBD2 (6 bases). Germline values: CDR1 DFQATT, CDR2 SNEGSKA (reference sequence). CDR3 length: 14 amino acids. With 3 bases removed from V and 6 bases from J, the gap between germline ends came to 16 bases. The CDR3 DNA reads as TGCAGTGCTAGGAAACTAGCAGCTGGGGATACGCAGTATTTT. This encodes CSARKLAAGDTQYF.

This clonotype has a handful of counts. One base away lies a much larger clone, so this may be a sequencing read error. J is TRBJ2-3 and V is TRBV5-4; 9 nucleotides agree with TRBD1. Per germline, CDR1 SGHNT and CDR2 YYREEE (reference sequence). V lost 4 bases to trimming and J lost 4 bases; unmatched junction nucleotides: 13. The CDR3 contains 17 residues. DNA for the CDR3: TGTGCCAGCAGCCCCGGGACAGGGCATCCAAGCGCAGATACGCAGTATTTT. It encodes CASSPGTGHPSADTQYF.

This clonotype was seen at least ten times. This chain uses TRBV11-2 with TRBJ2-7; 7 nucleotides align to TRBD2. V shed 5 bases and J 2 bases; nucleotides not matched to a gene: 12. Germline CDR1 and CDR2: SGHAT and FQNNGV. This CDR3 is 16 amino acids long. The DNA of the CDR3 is TGTGCCAGCAGCCCCTTTTCTAGCGGAGTCCCCTACGAGCAGTACTTC. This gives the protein CASSPFSSGVPYEQYF.

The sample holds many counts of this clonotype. CDR3 nucleotides: TGCAGTGCTAGAGATCGTAAGGCGCATGGTCAGCCCCAGCATTTT. Protein: CSARDRKAHGQPQHF. The genes are TRBV20-1 and TRBJ1-5; no clear D gene. The V gene's germline CDR1 is DFQATT and CDR2 SNEGSKA (reference sequence). There are 15 residues in the CDR3. With 0 bases removed from V and 6 bases from J, the gap between germline ends came to 15 bases.

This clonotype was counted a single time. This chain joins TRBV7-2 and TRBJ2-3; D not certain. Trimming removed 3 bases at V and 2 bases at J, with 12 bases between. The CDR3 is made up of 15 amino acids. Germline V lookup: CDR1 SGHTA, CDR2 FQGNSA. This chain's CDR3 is CASSFTRFHTDTQYF. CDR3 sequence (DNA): TGTGCCAGCAGCTTTACCAGGTTCCACACAGATACGCAGTATTTT.